The 2 T cell receptor beta chains below come from one sample, sequenced in a study of neurological immune-mediated disorders. Time point given: longitudinal time-point 3. Each CDR3 protein gets one entry after TCRdb re-called the 5' RACE reads with MiXCR. The sample includes roughly 50,000 distinct CDR3 sequences, about 13% of them seen just once. The specimen was PBMCs. Receptors originate from a male donor with HTLV-1-associated myelopathy (HAM/TSP).

This clonotype was found many times. The chain carries TRBV6-6 and TRBJ2-3; tentative D call: TRBD1 (6 bases). Looked up from germline, CDR1 is MNHNY and CDR2 is SVGAGI (reference sequence). The germline V and J ends were trimmed by 6 bases and 4 bases, with 23 bases remaining between them. The CDR3 runs 17 residues. The DNA for the CDR3 is TGTGCCAGCAGCCATACGCCCAGGGGCCTCACAGCAGATACGCAGTATTTT. It translates to CASSHTPRGLTADTQYF.

This clonotype was counted ten times or more. This chain connects TRBV7-6 to TRBJ2-3, with D hard to call. V gave up 5 bases and J gave up 2 bases, with 8 bases separating them. In germline, CDR1 is SGHVS, CDR2 FNYEAQ. The CDR3 covers 13 residues. CDR3 loop: CASSPAATDTQYF. In DNA form, the CDR3 reads TGTGCCAGCAGCCCGGCGGCCACAGATACGCAGTATTTT.